The 10 T cell receptor beta chains below all came from one sample that was sequenced in a study of regulatory T cells in long-lasting Graves disease. Researchers made TCR beta libraries by using iRepertoire HTBI primers and running Arm-PCR on CDR3 regions. TCRdb ran MiXCR on the multiplex PCR reads and lists one entry per CDR3 protein. The sample carries roughly 500,000 distinct CDR3 sequences, 20% to 25% recorded once. Time point described: persistent/refractory GD, antithyroid drugs over 5 years with positive TRAb. There was RNA extracted from PBMCs, and the TCR library was made from it. The sample here was peripheral blood mononuclear cells (PBMCs), taken when the disease was refractory, from a patient treated with antithyroid drugs. Receptor source: a female donor with Graves disease.

This clonotype appeared a single time. The gene calls are TRBV3-1 and TRBJ2-7, with TRBD1 identical over 10 bases. V lost 2 bases to trimming and J lost 4 bases; unmatched junction nucleotides: 11. Germline V gene data show CDR1 as LGHDT and CDR2 as YNNKEL (reference sequence). This CDR3 region has 17 residues. CDR3 loop: CASSQMSSTGGLYEQYF. As DNA, the CDR3 is TGTGCCAGCAGCCAAATGTCGTCGACAGGGGGCCTTTACGAGCAGTACTTC.

A few counts support this clonotype. The chain recombines TRBV20-1 with TRBJ2-7; 10 positions agree with TRBD1. V lost 7 bases to trimming and J lost 6 bases; unmatched junction nucleotides: 18. The germline gives CDR1 DFQATT, CDR2 SNEGSKA (reference sequence). The length of the CDR3 is 16 residues. CDR3 protein: CSGTHPGTGVWGEQYF. CDR3 nucleotide sequence: TGCAGTGGCACGCATCCTGGGACAGGGGTATGGGGCGAGCAGTACTTC.

This clonotype was counted only a few times. The V gene is TRBV11-3, the J gene TRBJ2-7; D is possibly TRBD2 (5 bases). CDR1 and CDR2 (germline): SGHNT, YENEEA. The CDR3 totals 15 residues. V was trimmed by 4 bases and J by 2 bases, leaving 15 bases between them. The CDR3 DNA follows: TGTGCCAGCAGCTCCCGTGACTATAAGACCTACGAGCAGTACTTC. The encoded protein is CASSSRDYKTYEQYF.

The sample holds many counts of this clonotype. CDR3 sequence: CASASSYYEQYF. DNA of the CDR3: TGTGCCAGCGCGAGCAGCTACTACGAGCAGTACTTC. The chain carries TRBV7-9 and TRBJ2-7; D gene uncertain. Germline V CDR1 and CDR2: SEHNR, FQNEAQ (reference sequence). The CDR3 is 12 amino acids. The ends were cut back, 8 bases at V and 3 bases at J, with 11 bases in the middle. Filled out from reference TRBV7-9 and TRBJ2-7, the complete variable domain reads DTGVSQNPRHKITKRGQNVTFRCDPISEHNRLYWYRQTLGQGPEFLTYFQNEAQLEKSRLLSDRFSAERPKGSFSTLEIQRTEQGDSAMYLCASASSYYEQYFGPGTRLTVT.

With regard to this clonotype: One base away lies a much larger clone, so this may be a sequencing read error. The DNA for the CDR3 is TGTGCCAGCAGCGCCCCGGACAGGAGTGACGAGCAGTACTTC. This encodes CASSAPDRSDEQYF. The genes are TRBV7-2 and TRBJ2-7; 7 bases fit TRBD1. CDR3 length equals 14 residues. Germline values: CDR1 SGHTA, CDR2 FQGNSA. J was trimmed by 5 bases and V by 5 bases; bases with no gene match: 9.

This clonotype was recorded only once. This rearrangement joins TRBV19 to TRBJ1-5, with D unclear. The V gene's germline CDR1 is LNHDA and CDR2 SQIVND (reference sequence). The CDR3 is 14 amino acids. Trimming removed 7 bases from V and 6 bases from J, with 16 bases in between. CDR3 sequence: CASNPSVPTQPQHF. CDR3 nucleotide sequence: TGTGCCAGTAACCCCAGCGTACCCACTCAGCCCCAGCATTTT.

V gene TRBV9 combines with J gene TRBJ2-5, with 7 bases aligning to TRBD1. This CDR3 has 14 residues. After removal of 3 bases from V and 4 bases from J, the junction contained 6 bases not matched to a gene. Germline CDR1 and CDR2: SGDLS and YYNGEE. The CDR3 protein is CASSGRTGVETQYF. CDR3 DNA sequence: TGTGCCAGCAGCGGCAGAACAGGGGTAGAGACCCAGTACTTC.

The chain is built from TRBV13 and TRBJ1-1; D gene uncertain. Germline CDR1 and CDR2: PRHDT and FYEKMQ (reference sequence). The CDR3 runs 12 residues. V lost 3 bases to trimming and J lost 5 bases, with 7 bases between them. The CDR3 protein is CASSFSETEAFF. CDR3 bases: TGTGCCAGCAGCTTCTCGGAAACTGAAGCTTTCTTT.

This chain uses TRBV5-1 with TRBJ2-1; a possible D gene is TRBD1 (6 bases). V dropped 1 base and J dropped 5 bases, with 19 bases sitting between them. CDR3 length equals 17 residues. Germline assignment: CDR1 SGHRS and CDR2 YFSETQ. The DNA of the CDR3 is TGCGCCAGCAGCTTGTACGTCGGCTTGGACAGTAACAATGAGCAGTTCTTC. Its protein product is CASSLYVGLDSNNEQFF.

This clonotype appeared many times. The chain carries TRBV11-3 and TRBJ1-6; no clear D. Trimming removed 5 bases from V and 0 bases from J, with 11 bases in between. In germline, CDR1 is SGHNT, CDR2 YENEEA. This CDR3 region has 16 residues. For the CDR3, the DNA is TGTGCCAGCAGCCATTCATTCAGCTCCTATAATTCACCCCTCCACTTT. Encoded protein: CASSHSFSSYNSPLHF. The complete variable domain, with remaining parts taken from reference TRBV11-3 and TRBJ1-6, reads EAGVVQSPRYKIIEKKQPVAFWCNPISGHNTLYWYLQNLGQGPELLIRYENEEAVDDSQLPKDRFSAERLKGVDSTLKIQPAELGDSAVYLCASSHSFSSYNSPLHFGNGTRLTVT.